This paragraph covers one T cell receptor (beta chain) sequence. Antigen unknown. The CDR3 is 13 residues long. Germline V CDR1 and CDR2: GTSNPN, SVGIG (reference sequence). The V gene end was trimmed by 3 bases and the J gene end by 9 bases; junction bases not matched to a gene: 8. These data come from a study of cytotoxic CD8 clonotypes in ibrutinib-treated CLL. Across the whole study: Response samples were obtained once patients had received a median around 12 months of treatment, range 6 to 36.

Regarding the study as a whole: Clonality measured at baseline exceeded age-matched healthy donors, tracking circulating CD8+ T-cell counts. Clonality increased at ibrutinib response and stayed stable in sustained remission. At progression, however, it fell back toward baseline. In sustained-remission versus progressing patients, sampling times differed.

Data came from immunoSEQ multiplex PCR; TCRdb stores just in-frame clones and leaves some out. The sample includes around 310,000 clones, just under 80% seen only once; the top ten take 6.5% to 8.5%. The origin of this receptor is a human donor with chronic lymphocytic leukemia. V and J are TRBV30 and TRBJ2-5; 9 bases align to TRBD1. This specimen consisted of PBMCs, obtained before ibrutinib treatment. Here the CDR3 DNA reads TGTGCCTGGAGCCGCCGGGACAGGGAATCCCAGTACTTC. Translating it yields CAWSRRDRESQYF.